The clone carrying this T cell receptor beta chain has a handful of counts. The data were taken from a study of blood T cell repertoires in COVID-19. At the level of the study: The cDNA or gDNA used as material had been derived from T cells, B-cell-depleted T cells, or PBMCs.

Researchers sorted participants into cohorts using their self-reported clinical history. Sequencing used immunoSEQ multiplex PCR; TCRdb keeps in-frame clones, though not all of them. The table records around 290,000 clones, about nine tenths of them present only once. The CDR3 loop spans 14 amino acids. V trimming: 5 bases; J trimming: 4 bases; junction bases outside the gene matches: 3. The V gene's germline CDR1 is SGHTA and CDR2 FQGNSA. V gene TRBV7-2 combines with J gene TRBJ2-3; 10 bases map to TRBD2. The receptor comes from a woman in her forties who had recovered from COVID-19. The material sequenced was PBMCs or T cells enriched from blood (not recorded which). Here the CDR3 DNA reads TGTGCCAGCAGCCCAAGCGGGAGGGCAGATACGCAGTATTTT. Encoded protein: CASSPSGRADTQYF.